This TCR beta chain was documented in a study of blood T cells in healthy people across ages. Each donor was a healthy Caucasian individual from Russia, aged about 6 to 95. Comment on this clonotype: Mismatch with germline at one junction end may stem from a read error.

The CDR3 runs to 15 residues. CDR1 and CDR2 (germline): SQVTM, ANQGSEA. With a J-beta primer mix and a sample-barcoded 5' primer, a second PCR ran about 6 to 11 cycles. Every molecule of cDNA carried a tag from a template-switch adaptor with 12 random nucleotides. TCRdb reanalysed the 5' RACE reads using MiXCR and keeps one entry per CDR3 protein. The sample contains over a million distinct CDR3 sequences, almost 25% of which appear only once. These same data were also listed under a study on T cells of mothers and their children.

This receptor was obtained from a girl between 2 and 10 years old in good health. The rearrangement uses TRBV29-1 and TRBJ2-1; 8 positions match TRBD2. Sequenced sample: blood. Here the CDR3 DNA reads TGCAGCGTTGAAAGCGAGCGGGAGATAACTCGTGAGCAGCTCTTC. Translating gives CSVESEREITREQLF.